A selection of T cell receptor beta chains follows, all from one sample in a study of cytomegalovirus exposure and HLA in healthy donors. TCRdb's copy holds only in-frame clones and misses some; the assay was immunoSEQ multiplex PCR. The table includes roughly 150,000 clones, more than 75% detected once. The sample was PBMCs. These TCRs come from a man younger than 35 in good health and CMV-seropositive. Both conserved end residues are part of each CDR3. A D gene is named only where the DNA matches it firmly.

CDR3 | V | D
CAWSPSTGTGGDYGYTF | TRBV30 | TRBD1
CASSYSGGSQPQHF | TRBV6-5 | TRBD1
CASSLGRANTEAFF | TRBV5-1 | .
CSVVRGWDTEAFF | TRBV29-1 | .
CASSSRTSGRYNEQFF | TRBV6-5 | TRBD2
CASSEAPQVRQTQYF | TRBV6-1 | .
CASSPGGPYNEQFF | TRBV7-6 | .
CASSLRAARGIDSNQPQHF | TRBV27 | .
CASPTDTDTQYF | TRBV6-1 | .
CASSLVGTEPGVFF | TRBV5-5 | TRBD1
CASSLTPGGMNQPQHF | TRBV7-8 | .
CASSNLAGEDTQYF | TRBV19 | TRBD2
CASSYWALRDYGYTF | TRBV6-6 | .
CASSFAGNQPQHF | TRBV27 | .
CASSNGRNEKLFF | TRBV21-1 | .
CASSPGQGRNEKLFF | TRBV6-5 | TRBD1
CAIRQGSYGYTF | TRBV6-5 | TRBD1
CASGLVLNNEQFF | TRBV12-5 | .
CASSPTGKPVRGYTF | TRBV5-1 | .
CASSPHRSGAETQYF | TRBV7-9 | .
CASSESRTGQTEAFF | TRBV25-1 | TRBD1
CASSFGTNLYEQYF | TRBV11-2 | TRBD2
CASRELGTSGKETQYF | TRBV7-3 | TRBD2
CASSIRGGAYEQYF | TRBV19 | TRBD2
CAWSVSSTGPFATNEKLFF | TRBV30 | TRBD1
CAWSVRQGAISPLHF | TRBV30 | TRBD1
CASSLLRHSFSGANVLTF | TRBV7-8 | .
CASSYGWGTTNEKLFF | TRBV6-5 | .
CASSLSPYAPHEQYF | TRBV27 | .
CASSVAGGKDYGYTF | TRBV9 | .
CASSLVGTGGTGELFF | TRBV27 | TRBD1
CASSLGAGGPETQYF | TRBV7-7 | TRBD2
CASSNIRTSGDTQYF | TRBV11-2 | TRBD2
CASSHPTSGKGDTQYF | TRBV4-1 | TRBD2
CASSLDKNDYGYTF | TRBV5-4 | .
CASSRVSYREEKLFF | TRBV5-6 | .
CASSLIRGSGNTIYF | TRBV7-9 | .
CASSPQFGGANTEAFF | TRBV18 | .
CASSSESRDRGWGSYNEQFF | TRBV28 | TRBD1
CASSPGTDWAYEQYF | TRBV7-8 | TRBD1
CASSFGTSGSLNTDTQYF | TRBV5-1 | TRBD2
CASSLTDRAEQYF | TRBV5-4 | TRBD1
CASSVRDSHNEQFF | TRBV7-9 | .
CASRTGGTQYF | TRBV6-1 | .
CASSFRRGRREYSYEQYF | TRBV7-3 | TRBD2
CASSPPTGSYNEQFF | TRBV28 | .
CASSRQNSYEQYF | TRBV11-3 | .
CATSRDQTGETGELFF | TRBV15 | TRBD1
CAWRLQNNQPQHF | TRBV30 | .
CASTPTYRQVNSPLHF | TRBV7-7 | .
CASSVLADSYNEQFF | TRBV6-1 | TRBD2
CASSTGAGELFF | TRBV6-6 | .
CASSVGSGASTDTQYF | TRBV9 | .
CASSMRSSGTYGELFF | TRBV19 | TRBD2
CASSPQGAGGEQYF | TRBV19 | TRBD1
CASSLGFSYEQYF | TRBV5-1 | .
CASSSRDRRYIATNEKLFF | TRBV5-6 | TRBD1
CASSYHGGNSYEQYF | TRBV6-8 | .
CASSSRLTRLTNTGELFF | TRBV9 | .
CASSWTGSGEKLFF | TRBV5-6 | TRBD1